The next 11 T cell receptor beta chains were all read from a single sample in a study of cytomegalovirus exposure and HLA in healthy donors. Primers for the PCR totalled 60 Vbeta and 13 Jbeta. Assay used: immunoSEQ multiplex PCR; TCRdb lists only in-frame clones, some missing. The profile shows 150,000 to 200,000 clones, 70% to 90% of them singletons. The sequenced sample consisted of PBMCs. All receptors come from a woman between 50 and 59 years old in good health and CMV-seronegative.

The chain has TRBV7-7 and TRBJ2-2, with TRBD2 matching 9 bases. Germline loops: CDR1 SSHAT, CDR2 FNYEAQ (reference sequence). J lost 2 bases, V lost 2 bases, and 3 bases had no gene match. The CDR3 runs 16 residues. The CDR3 DNA follows: TGTGCCAGCAGCTTAAGGCTAGCGGGAAACACCGGGGAGCTGTTTTTT. Translating it yields CASSLRLAGNTGELFF.

The chain employs TRBV11-2 and TRBJ2-5; a weak D match, TRBD1 (6 bases). Looked up from germline, CDR1 is SGHAT and CDR2 is FQNNGV. V was cut by 3 bases and J by 3 bases, with 14 bases left in between. CDR3 size: 15 residues. The CDR3 nucleotides read TGTGCCAGCAGCTTGGGACCTCCAGGGGAAGAGACCCAGTACTTC. Translation: CASSLGPPGEETQYF.

This rearrangement joins TRBV5-6 to TRBJ2-3; 7 bases match TRBD2. This CDR3 has 16 residues. Germline loops: CDR1 SGHDT, CDR2 YYEEEE. After removal of 3 bases from V and 4 bases from J, the junction contained 11 bases not matched to a gene. CDR3 coding DNA: TGTGCCAGCAGCTACGCCGCGGGAGAAACCCCAGATACGCAGTATTTT. It translates to CASSYAAGETPDTQYF.

J is TRBJ1-1 and V is TRBV27; TRBD1 matches 7 bases. This CDR3 has 14 amino acids. The V gene end was trimmed by 6 bases and the J gene end by 3 bases; junction bases not matched to a gene: 7. CDR1 is MNHEY and CDR2 is SMNVEV in the germline V gene (reference sequence). CDR3 DNA: TGTGCCAGCAGAACCGGGACAGAATACACTGAAGCTTTCTTT. This translates into CASRTGTEYTEAFF.

V gene TRBV27 combines with J gene TRBJ2-7, with TRBD2 matching over 7 bases. There are 16 residues in the CDR3. J gave up 1 base and V 0 bases, and 6 bases lay outside the gene matches. The germline CDR1 and CDR2 sequences are MNHEY and SMNVEV (reference sequence). The CDR3 region has the DNA TGTGCCAGCAGTTTATCTGCCGGGACTAAGTCCTACGAGCAGTACTTC. Its translation is CASSLSAGTKSYEQYF.

The chain is built from TRBV5-1 and TRBJ2-1, with TRBD1 matching over 7 bases. CDR3 length equals 14 residues. With 3 bases clipped from V and 8 bases from J, the junction kept 8 bases outside the gene matches. From germline, CDR1 is SGHRS and CDR2 YFSETQ. The CDR3, as DNA: TGCGCCAGCAGCTCGACAGGGCCCTCCGATGAGCAGTTCTTC. Protein product: CASSSTGPSDEQFF. Complete variable domain (other parts from reference TRBV5-1 and TRBJ2-1): KAGVTQTPRYLIKTRGQQVTLSCSPISGHRSVSWYQQTPGQGLQFLFEYFSETQRNKGNFPGRFSGRQFSNSRSEMNVSTLELGDSALYLCASSSTGPSDEQFFGPGTRLTVL.

V usage is TRBV11-2 and J usage is TRBJ2-5; D not resolved. V was cut by 2 bases and J by 0 bases, with 7 bases left in between. Germline CDR1 reads SGHAT; CDR2 reads FQNNGV. The CDR3 is 14 residues long. In DNA form, the CDR3 reads TGTGCCAGCAGCTTACTGTTGTACCAAGAGACCCAGTACTTC. Translating gives CASSLLLYQETQYF.

The chain joins TRBV5-1 to TRBJ1-5, with 7 bases matching TRBD1. V lost 4 bases, J lost 0 bases, and 4 bases stayed unmatched. This CDR3 spans 15 amino acids. Per the germline V gene, CDR1 is SGHRS and CDR2 is YFSETQ. The CDR3 DNA is TGCGCCAGCAGCCCGGGACAGAATAGCAATCAGCCCCAGCATTTT. It is translated as CASSPGQNSNQPQHF.

The chain combines TRBV11-3 with TRBJ2-1; 16 bases map to TRBD2. This CDR3 is built from 16 residues. Germline CDR1 and CDR2: SGHNT and YENEEA. Germline trimming cut 4 bases from V and 10 bases from J; bases unmatched to any gene: 7. The CDR3 DNA follows: TGTGCCAGCAGCTCCCCGGGACTAGCGGGAGGGGAGGAGCAGTTCTTC. It is translated as CASSSPGLAGGEEQFF.

This clone was detected once. This chain uses TRBV7-2 with TRBJ2-7, with 8 bases lining up with TRBD1. V shed 2 bases and J 11 bases; nucleotides not matched to a gene: 14. Germline assignment: CDR1 SGHTA and CDR2 FQGNSA. The CDR3 has 15 amino acids. CDR3 coding DNA: TGTGCCAGCAGCTTACAGGCAGGGGGCGTTTTCCAGGAGTACTTC. Translating gives CASSLQAGGVFQEYF.

The chain couples TRBV28 to TRBJ2-7, with no clear D. Germline lookup yields CDR1 MDHEN and CDR2 SYDVKM. This CDR3 contains 13 residues. Trimming left V 6 bases short and J 3 bases short, with 12 bases between. DNA of the CDR3: TGTGCCAGCAGCCTCCCTAGAATCTACGAGCAGTACTTC. Translated, it gives CASSLPRIYEQYF.